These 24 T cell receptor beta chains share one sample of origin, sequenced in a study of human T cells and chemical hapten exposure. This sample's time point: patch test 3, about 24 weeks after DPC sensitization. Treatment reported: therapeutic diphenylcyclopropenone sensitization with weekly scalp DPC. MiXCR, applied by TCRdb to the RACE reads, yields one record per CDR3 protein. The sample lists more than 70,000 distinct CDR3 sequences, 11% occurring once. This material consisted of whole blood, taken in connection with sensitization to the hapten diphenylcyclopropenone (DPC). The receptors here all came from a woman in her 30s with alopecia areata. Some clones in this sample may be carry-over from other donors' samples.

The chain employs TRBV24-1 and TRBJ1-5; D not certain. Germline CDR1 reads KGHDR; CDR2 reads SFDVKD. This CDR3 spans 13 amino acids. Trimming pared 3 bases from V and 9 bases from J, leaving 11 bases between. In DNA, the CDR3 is TGTGCCACCAGTGATGACGGCTTCCGGCCCCAGCATTTT. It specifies CATSDDGFRPQHF.

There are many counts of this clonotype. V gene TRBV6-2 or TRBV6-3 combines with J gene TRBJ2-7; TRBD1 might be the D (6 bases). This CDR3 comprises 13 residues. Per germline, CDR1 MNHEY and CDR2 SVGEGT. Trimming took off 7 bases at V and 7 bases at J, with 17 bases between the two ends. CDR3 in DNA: TGTGCCAGCATTCGGTCGACAGGATTAGAGCAGTACTTC. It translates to CASIRSTGLEQYF.

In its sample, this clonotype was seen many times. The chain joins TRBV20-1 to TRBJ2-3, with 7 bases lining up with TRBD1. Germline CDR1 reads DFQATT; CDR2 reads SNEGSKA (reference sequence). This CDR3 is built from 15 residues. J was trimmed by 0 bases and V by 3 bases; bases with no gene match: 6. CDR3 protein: CSASRLGGSTDTQYF. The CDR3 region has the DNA TGCAGTGCTAGTCGTTTAGGGGGCAGCACAGATACGCAGTATTTT.

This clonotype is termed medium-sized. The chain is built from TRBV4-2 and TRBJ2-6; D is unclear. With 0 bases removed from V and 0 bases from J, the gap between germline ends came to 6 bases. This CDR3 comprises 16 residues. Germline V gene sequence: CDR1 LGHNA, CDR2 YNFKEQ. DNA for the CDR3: TGTGCCAGCAGCCAAGATGGAGACTCTGGGGCCAACGTCCTGACTTTC. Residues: CASSQDGDSGANVLTF.

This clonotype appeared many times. The CDR3 coding sequence is TGTGCCAGCAGCCTCTCTACCAGCTCCTACAATGAGCAGTTCTTC. Translated, it gives CASSLSTSSYNEQFF. The rearrangement links TRBV7-6 to TRBJ2-1; D unclear. Trimming pared 5 bases from V and 0 bases from J, leaving 11 bases between. In germline, CDR1 is SGHVS, CDR2 FNYEAQ. CDR3 length: 15 residues.

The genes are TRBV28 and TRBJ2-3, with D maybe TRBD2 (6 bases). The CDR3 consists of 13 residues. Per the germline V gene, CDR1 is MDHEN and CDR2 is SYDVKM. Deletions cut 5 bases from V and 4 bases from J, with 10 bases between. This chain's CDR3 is CASSTGLSDTQYF. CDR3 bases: TGTGCCAGCAGTACGGGACTGTCAGATACGCAGTATTTT.

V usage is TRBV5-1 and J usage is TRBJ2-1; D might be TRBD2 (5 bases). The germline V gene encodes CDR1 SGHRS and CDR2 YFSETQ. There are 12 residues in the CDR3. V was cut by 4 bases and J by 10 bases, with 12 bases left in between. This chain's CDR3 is CASSLSRLEQFF. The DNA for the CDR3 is TGCGCCAGCAGCCTCAGTCGACTAGAGCAGTTCTTC. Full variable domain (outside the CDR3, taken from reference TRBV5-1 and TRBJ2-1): KAGVTQTPRYLIKTRGQQVTLSCSPISGHRSVSWYQQTPGQGLQFLFEYFSETQRNKGNFPGRFSGRQFSNSRSEMNVSTLELGDSALYLCASSLSRLEQFFGPGTRLTVL.

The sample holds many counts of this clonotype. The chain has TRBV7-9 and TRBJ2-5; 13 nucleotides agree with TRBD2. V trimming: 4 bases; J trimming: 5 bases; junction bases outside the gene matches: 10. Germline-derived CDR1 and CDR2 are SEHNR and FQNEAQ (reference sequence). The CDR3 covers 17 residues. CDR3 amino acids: CASSSLTSGRALETQYF. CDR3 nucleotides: TGTGCCAGCAGCTCGCTTACTAGCGGGAGGGCCTTGGAGACCCAGTACTTC.

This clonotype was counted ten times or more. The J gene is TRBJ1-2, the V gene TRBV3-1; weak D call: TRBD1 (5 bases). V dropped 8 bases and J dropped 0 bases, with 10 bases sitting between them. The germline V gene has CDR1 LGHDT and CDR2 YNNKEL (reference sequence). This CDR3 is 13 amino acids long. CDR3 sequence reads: CASGGTANYGYTF. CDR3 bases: TGTGCCAGCGGGGGGACGGCTAACTATGGCTACACCTTC.

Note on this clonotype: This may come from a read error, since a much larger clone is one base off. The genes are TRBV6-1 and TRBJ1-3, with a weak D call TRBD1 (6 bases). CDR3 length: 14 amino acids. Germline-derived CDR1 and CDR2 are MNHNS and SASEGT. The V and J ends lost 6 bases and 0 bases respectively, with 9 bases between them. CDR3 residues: CASSDRFSGNTIYF. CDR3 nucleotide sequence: TGTGCCAGCAGCGACAGGTTCTCTGGAAACACCATATATTTT.

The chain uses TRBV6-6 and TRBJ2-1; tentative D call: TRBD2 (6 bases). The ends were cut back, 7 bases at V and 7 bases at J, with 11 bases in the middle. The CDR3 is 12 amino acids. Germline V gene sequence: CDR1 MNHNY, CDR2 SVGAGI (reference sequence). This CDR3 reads CASNKRENEQFF. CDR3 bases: TGTGCCAGCAACAAACGGGAGAATGAGCAGTTCTTC.

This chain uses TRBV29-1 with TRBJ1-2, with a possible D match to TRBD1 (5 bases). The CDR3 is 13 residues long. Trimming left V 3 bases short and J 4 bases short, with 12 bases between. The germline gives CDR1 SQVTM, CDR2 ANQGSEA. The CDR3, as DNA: TGCAGCGTTGATGGGACGGGCACCTATGGCTACACCTTC. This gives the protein CSVDGTGTYGYTF. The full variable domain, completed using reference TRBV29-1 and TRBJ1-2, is SAVISQKPSRDICQRGTSLTIQCQVDSQVTMMFWYRQQPGQSLTLIATANQGSEATYESGFVIDKFPISRPNLTFSTLTVSNMSPEDSSIYLCSVDGTGTYGYTFGSGTRLTVV.

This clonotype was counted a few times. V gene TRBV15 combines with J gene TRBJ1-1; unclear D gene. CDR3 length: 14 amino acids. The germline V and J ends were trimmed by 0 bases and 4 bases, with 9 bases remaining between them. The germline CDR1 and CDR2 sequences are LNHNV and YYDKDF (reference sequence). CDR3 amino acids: CATSRDGSGTEAFF. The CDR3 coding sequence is TGTGCCACCAGCAGAGATGGGTCGGGCACTGAAGCTTTCTTT.

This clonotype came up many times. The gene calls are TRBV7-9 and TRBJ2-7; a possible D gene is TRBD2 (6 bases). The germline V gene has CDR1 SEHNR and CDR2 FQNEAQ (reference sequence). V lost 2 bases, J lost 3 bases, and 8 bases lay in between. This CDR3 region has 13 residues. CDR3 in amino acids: CASSLSGSYEQYF. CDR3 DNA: TGTGCCAGCAGCTTATCCGGGAGCTACGAGCAGTACTTC.

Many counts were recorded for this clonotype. The CDR3 DNA follows: TGTGCCAGCAGCTCGGGACAGGGCACAGATACGCAGTATTTT. Translation gives CASSSGQGTDTQYF. The chain recombines TRBV3-1 with TRBJ2-3, with 8 bases matching TRBD1. CDR3 length: 14 residues. Germline V gene sequence: CDR1 LGHDT, CDR2 YNNKEL (reference sequence). Trimming removed 5 bases from V and 1 base from J; junction bases left unmatched: 2.

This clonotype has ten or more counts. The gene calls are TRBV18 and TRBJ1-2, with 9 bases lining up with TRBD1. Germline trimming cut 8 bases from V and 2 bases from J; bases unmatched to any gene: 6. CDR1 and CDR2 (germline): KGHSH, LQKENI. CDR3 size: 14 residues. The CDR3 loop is CASAQGASNYGYTF. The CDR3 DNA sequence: TGTGCCAGCGCACAGGGGGCAAGCAACTATGGCTACACCTTC.

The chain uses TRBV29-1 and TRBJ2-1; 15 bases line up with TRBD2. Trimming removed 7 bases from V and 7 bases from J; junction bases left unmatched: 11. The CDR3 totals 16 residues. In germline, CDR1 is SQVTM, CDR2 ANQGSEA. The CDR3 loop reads CSARTSGRADMNEQFF. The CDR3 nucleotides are TGCAGCGCCCGGACTAGCGGGAGGGCCGATATGAATGAGCAGTTCTTC.

CDR3 sequence reads: CASSADGDEKLFF. The CDR3 DNA follows: TGCGCCAGCAGCGCTGACGGCGATGAAAAACTGTTTTTT. The chain recombines TRBV10-2 with TRBJ1-4; D not certain. Germline lookup yields CDR1 WSHSY and CDR2 SAAADI. Trimming shortened V by 6 bases and J by 6 bases, and 11 bases separated the two germline ends. This CDR3 is 13 amino acids long.

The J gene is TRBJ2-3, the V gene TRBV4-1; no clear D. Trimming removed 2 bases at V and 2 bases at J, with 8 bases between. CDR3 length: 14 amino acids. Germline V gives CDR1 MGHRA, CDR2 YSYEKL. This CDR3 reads CASSQSGDTDTQYF. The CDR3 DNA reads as TGCGCCAGCAGCCAAAGTGGTGACACAGATACGCAGTATTTT.

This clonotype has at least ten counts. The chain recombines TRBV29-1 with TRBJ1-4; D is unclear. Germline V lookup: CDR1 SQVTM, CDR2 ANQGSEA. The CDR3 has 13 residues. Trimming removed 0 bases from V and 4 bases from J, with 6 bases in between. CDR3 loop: CSVEDLVNEKLFF. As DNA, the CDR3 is TGCAGCGTTGAAGATCTGGTTAATGAAAAACTGTTTTTT.

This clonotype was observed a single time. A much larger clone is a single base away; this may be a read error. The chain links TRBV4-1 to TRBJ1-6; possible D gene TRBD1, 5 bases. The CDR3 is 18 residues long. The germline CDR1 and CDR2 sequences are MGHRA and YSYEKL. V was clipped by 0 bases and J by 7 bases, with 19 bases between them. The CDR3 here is CASSQERGPREKNSPLHF. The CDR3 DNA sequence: TGCGCCAGCAGCCAAGAAAGAGGGCCCAGGGAAAAGAATTCACCCCTCCACTTT.

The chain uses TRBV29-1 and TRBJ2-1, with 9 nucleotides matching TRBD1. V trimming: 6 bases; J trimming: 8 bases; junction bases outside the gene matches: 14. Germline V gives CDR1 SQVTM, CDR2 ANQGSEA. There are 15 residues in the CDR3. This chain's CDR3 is CSVKQGTGTGYEQFF. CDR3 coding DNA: TGCAGCGTAAAGCAGGGGACAGGGACAGGTTATGAGCAGTTCTTC.

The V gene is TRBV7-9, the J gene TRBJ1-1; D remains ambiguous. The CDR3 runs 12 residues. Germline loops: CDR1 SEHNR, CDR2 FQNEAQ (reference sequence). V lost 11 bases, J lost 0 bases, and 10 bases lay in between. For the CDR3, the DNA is TGTGCCTTAGAGAGCATGAACACTGAAGCTTTCTTT. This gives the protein CALESMNTEAFF.

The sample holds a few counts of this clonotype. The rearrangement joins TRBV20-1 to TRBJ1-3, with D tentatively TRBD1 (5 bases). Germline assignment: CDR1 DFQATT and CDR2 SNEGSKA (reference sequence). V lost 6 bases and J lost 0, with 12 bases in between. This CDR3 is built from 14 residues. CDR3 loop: CSAGTAGSGNTIYF. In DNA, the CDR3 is TGCAGTGCCGGGACCGCTGGCTCTGGAAACACCATATATTTT.